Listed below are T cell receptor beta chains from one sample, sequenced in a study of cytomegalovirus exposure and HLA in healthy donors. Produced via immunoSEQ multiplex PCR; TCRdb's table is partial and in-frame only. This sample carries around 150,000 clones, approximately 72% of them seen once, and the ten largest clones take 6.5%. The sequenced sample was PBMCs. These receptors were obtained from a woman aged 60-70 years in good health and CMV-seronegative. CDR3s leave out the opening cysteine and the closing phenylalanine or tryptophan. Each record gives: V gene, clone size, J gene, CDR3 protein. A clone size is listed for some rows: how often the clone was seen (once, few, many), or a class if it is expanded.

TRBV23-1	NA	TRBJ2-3	ASSQSGAGGLGDTQY
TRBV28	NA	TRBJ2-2	ASSLSSGMNTGELF
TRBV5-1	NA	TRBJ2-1	ASSAGSGGGPSYNEQF
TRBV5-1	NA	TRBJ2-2	ATARLARNTGELF
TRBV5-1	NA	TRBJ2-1	ASSQGQGFYNEQF
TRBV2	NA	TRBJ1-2	ASSDTGWEGNYGYT
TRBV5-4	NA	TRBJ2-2	ASSLQVANTGELF
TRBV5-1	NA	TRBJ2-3	ASSLQAGWSDTQY
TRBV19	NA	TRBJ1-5	ASSIPPDRGWSQPQH
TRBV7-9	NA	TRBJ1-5	ASSLGGPRADQPQH
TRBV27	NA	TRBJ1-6	ASSLLQYNSPLH
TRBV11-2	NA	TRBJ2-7	ASRQPGTRSEQY
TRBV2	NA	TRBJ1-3	ATNSGAGNTIY
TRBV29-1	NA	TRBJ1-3	SVLSSGNTIY
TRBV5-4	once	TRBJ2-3	ASSLDRGPTDTQY
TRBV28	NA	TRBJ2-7	ASSPNRGYEQY
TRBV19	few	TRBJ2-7	ASSLEAGVRYEQY
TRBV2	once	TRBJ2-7	ASSEMGQLPYEQY
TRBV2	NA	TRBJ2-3	ASTAGTSTDTQY
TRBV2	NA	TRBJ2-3	ASGRQGRSTDTQY
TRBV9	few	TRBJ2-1	ASSVDVSNEQF
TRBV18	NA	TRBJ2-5	ASSPGLAGAQGLTETQY
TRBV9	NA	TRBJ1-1	ASSVVSGRGITEAF
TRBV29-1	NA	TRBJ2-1	SVVSPGPLGEQF
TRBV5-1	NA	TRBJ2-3	ASSLGLAVYTDTQY
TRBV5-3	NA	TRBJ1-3	ARRSKRGGRRGNTIY